This T cell receptor beta chain emerged from a study of blood T cell repertoires in COVID-19. As for the study in general: The study drew acute and convalescent COVID-19 samples from the United States, Italy and Spain. PBMCs, B-cell-depleted T cells, or T cells were the source of the cDNA or gDNA that made up the material.

CDR1 is MNHEY and CDR2 is SMNVEV in the germline V gene (reference sequence). This CDR3 contains 14 residues. Trimming shortened V by 3 bases and J by 4 bases, and 10 bases separated the two germline ends. Original analysis: Counts of nucleated cells, estimated from reference gene primer amplification, were obtained. The assay was immunoSEQ multiplex PCR, and TCRdb's table has in-frame clones only and misses some. V and J calls and clone size are those listed in that table; D and trimming were worked out from the DNA. The sample carries roughly 200,000 clones, roughly 81% recorded once. The sequenced sample consisted of peripheral blood. The rearrangement uses TRBV27 and TRBJ2-4; D is possibly TRBD1 (6 bases). The TCR comes from a woman in her 70s with active or convalescent COVID-19. The CDR3 is CASSFGQIKNIQYF. The CDR3 bases are TGTGCCAGCAGTTTTGGACAGATAAAAAACATTCAGTACTTC.